Reported below is one T cell receptor beta chain. The antigen is unknown. V was trimmed by 3 bases and J by 4 bases, leaving 20 bases between them. Germline CDR1 reads SGHRS; CDR2 reads YFSETQ. This CDR3 region has 16 residues. The data were taken from a study of T cells in localized non-small cell lung cancer. Clones were sequenced by immunoSEQ multiplex PCR, and TCRdb holds only the in-frame ones, with some missing. Among under 40,000 clones listed, 85% to 90% were seen once. Whole-study results and caveats: Higher blood T cell density tracked longer overall survival.

Sequencing was performed on peripheral blood, taken before any cancer treatment. The chain uses TRBV5-1 and TRBJ2-7; the D gene is possibly TRBD2 (7 bases). The origin of this receptor is a woman aged 35 to 70 with stage I lung adenocarcinoma. The CDR3 DNA reads TGCGCCAGCAGCTCCCAGGGGAGGGCCCCAATTTACGAGCAGTACTTC. Its protein product is CASSSQGRAPIYEQYF.